What follows are 26 T cell receptor beta chains derived from one specimen sequenced in a study of OX40 agonist ivuxolimab in advanced cancers. The library was generated by the immunoSEQ multiplex PCR assay. This is the immuneACCESS table as TCRdb keeps it, with only in-frame sequences that have V and J called. A part of the clones is gone; compared with another copy, unresolved V genes explain less than half, and the rest is unexplained. Counted in this sample were about 47,000 clones; approximately 80% of them appeared once. The ten top clones hold around 25% of the sample. The sequencing used CD4+ or CD8+ T cells sorted from blood, collected in a trial of the OX40 agonist ivuxolimab. Receptors were obtained from an adult with an advanced solid tumor such as melanoma, head and neck, liver or kidney cancer.

The V and J genes are TRBV7-9 and TRBJ2-7; possibly TRBD2 for D (6 bases). Germline CDR1 is SEHNR and CDR2 is FQNEAQ (reference sequence). Trimming stripped 2 bases from V and 2 bases from J, with 7 bases between. The CDR3 loop spans 13 amino acids. The chain's CDR3 is CASSLPGAYEQYF. The CDR3 region has the DNA TGTGCCAGCAGCTTACCGGGAGCCTACGAGCAGTACTTC.

The V and J genes are TRBV13 and TRBJ2-5; D might be TRBD1 (6 bases). V lost 1 base to trimming and J lost 5 bases, with 11 bases between them. Looked up from germline, CDR1 is PRHDT and CDR2 is FYEKMQ (reference sequence). This CDR3 comprises 14 residues. CDR3 coding DNA: TGTGCCAGCAGCTTAGAACAGGGCGGTGAGACCCAGTACTTC. Its protein product is CASSLEQGGETQYF.

The chain employs TRBV23-1 and TRBJ1-2; D gene ambiguous. TRBV23-1 qualifies as an ORF whose function is uncertain. The V end lost 8 bases, the J end lost 4 bases, and 11 bases lay between the germline ends. The CDR3 runs to 12 residues. This CDR3 is CASRVPLYGYTF. For the CDR3, the DNA is TGCGCCAGCCGGGTCCCACTCTATGGCTACACCTTC.

The chain is built from TRBV7-6 and TRBJ2-2; TRBD1 matches 8 bases. Germline V gene data show CDR1 as SGHVS and CDR2 as FNYEAQ. The length of the CDR3 is 18 residues. With V trimmed by 5 bases and J by 6 bases, 17 bases remained unmatched. CDR3 sequence: CASSLLLQGERHAGELFF. The CDR3 nucleotides are TGTGCCAGCAGCCTCCTTTTACAGGGGGAAAGACACGCCGGGGAGCTGTTTTTT.

The gene calls are TRBV5-1 and TRBJ1-4; D gene ambiguous. Per the germline V gene, CDR1 is SGHRS and CDR2 is YFSETQ. The CDR3 is made up of 12 amino acids. Trimming took off 5 bases at V and 4 bases at J, with 6 bases between the two ends. The CDR3 spells CASRSGNEKLFF. The DNA for the CDR3 is TGCGCCAGCAGGAGTGGTAATGAAAAACTGTTTTTT.

In regard to this clone: Other nucleotide sequences in the sample specify the same CDR3. J is TRBJ1-1 and V is TRBV11-2; no firm D call. Trimming shortened V by 0 bases and J by 0 bases, and 8 bases separated the two germline ends. This CDR3 contains 15 residues. The V gene's germline CDR1 is SGHAT and CDR2 FQNNGV. CDR3 DNA: TGTGCCAGCAGCTTAGATAGCAGATTGAACACTGAAGCTTTCTTT. This encodes CASSLDSRLNTEAFF.

The chain employs TRBV5-1 and TRBJ2-5; the match to TRBD2 covers 7 bases. Germline assignment: CDR1 SGHRS and CDR2 YFSETQ. This CDR3 has 14 residues. Trimming at V came to 0 bases and at J to 2 bases, leaving 1 base not matched to a gene. The CDR3 DNA follows: TGCGCCAGCAGCTTGGGCGGGGGTCAAGAGACCCAGTACTTC. Protein: CASSLGGGQETQYF.

This chain links TRBV4-3 with TRBJ2-7, with D tentatively TRBD1 or TRBD2 (6 bases each). The V and J ends lost 4 bases and 2 bases respectively, with 12 bases between them. CDR1 LGHNA and CDR2 YSLEER come from the germline V gene. CDR3 length: 14 amino acids. The CDR3 DNA sequence: TGCGCCAGCAGCCTCGGGGGCAGAACCTACGAGCAGTACTTC. Its protein product is CASSLGGRTYEQYF.

This clone was seen more than once but under ten times. The chain recombines TRBV27 with TRBJ2-1, with D unclear. V was trimmed by 4 bases and J by 0 bases, leaving 7 bases between them. CDR1 is MNHEY, CDR2 SMNVEV, per germline (reference sequence). The CDR3 length is 14 residues. CDR3 residues: CASSSVGSYNEQFF. In DNA form, the CDR3 reads TGTGCCAGCAGTTCGGTCGGCTCCTACAATGAGCAGTTCTTC.

The chain employs TRBV20-1 and TRBJ2-1, with a possible D match to TRBD2 (5 bases). The germline gives CDR1 DFQATT, CDR2 SNEGSKA (reference sequence). V lost 7 bases and J 7 bases, leaving 11 bases between the germline ends. This CDR3 has 11 residues. Written as DNA, the CDR3 is TGCAGTGGGGGTCCGGGGAATGAGCAGTTCTTC. This sequence encodes CSGGPGNEQFF.

This chain connects TRBV4-1 to TRBJ1-3; D not certain. V was trimmed by 5 bases and J by 0 bases, leaving 5 bases between them. The CDR3 is 13 amino acids. Germline CDR1 reads MGHRA; CDR2 reads YSYEKL. CDR3 amino acids: CASSGGSGNTIYF. CDR3 DNA sequence: TGCGCCAGCAGCGGAGGCTCTGGAAACACCATATATTTT.

The V call is TRBV18, the J call TRBJ2-1; 7 bases align to TRBD1. The CDR3 length is 16 residues. The V gene's germline CDR1 is KGHSH and CDR2 LQKENI. V shed 3 bases and J 3 bases; nucleotides not matched to a gene: 8. CDR3 in DNA: TGTGCCAGCTCACCGAACGACAGGGAATACTACAATGAGCAGTTCTTC. Translating gives CASSPNDREYYNEQFF. The variable domain in full, with the rest retrieved from reference TRBV18 and TRBJ2-1, is NAGVMQNPRHLVRRRGQEARLRCSPMKGHSHVYWYRQLPEEGLKFMVYLQKENIIDESGMPKERFSAEFPKEGPSILRIQQVVRGDSAAYFCASSPNDREYYNEQFFGPGTRLTVL.

This sequence joins TRBV28 and TRBJ2-7, with 7 bases lining up with TRBD1. Trimming at V came to 4 bases and at J to 5 bases, leaving 17 bases not matched to a gene. Germline V gene data show CDR1 as MDHEN and CDR2 as SYDVKM. The CDR3 is 17 residues long. The CDR3: CASSSLHQETGSHEQYF. The DNA for the CDR3 is TGTGCCAGCAGTTCACTTCACCAAGAGACAGGGAGCCACGAGCAGTACTTC.

The gene calls are TRBV9 and TRBJ2-5, with D maybe TRBD1 (6 bases). This CDR3 contains 15 residues. The V end was cut by 0 bases, the J end by 0 bases, with 9 bases between. Germline-derived CDR1 and CDR2 are SGDLS and YYNGEE. CDR3 nucleotides: TGTGCCAGCAGCGTAGGGGACAAGTACCAAGAGACCCAGTACTTC. Its protein product is CASSVGDKYQETQYF.

The chain links TRBV2 to TRBJ1-4; TRBD1 matches 7 bases. V shed 6 bases and J 7 bases; nucleotides not matched to a gene: 8. CDR1 SNHLY and CDR2 FYNNEI come from the germline V gene. The length of the CDR3 is 14 residues. CDR3 in DNA: TGTGCCAGCAGCACCCGCGACAGGGTTGAAAAACTGTTTTTT. Translated: CASSTRDRVEKLFF.

A word on this clone: Other nucleotide sequences from this sample produce the same CDR3. The J gene is TRBJ2-3, the V gene TRBV7-3; D perhaps matches TRBD1 (6 bases). In germline, CDR1 is SGHTA, CDR2 FQGTGA. Trimming pared 0 bases from V and 3 bases from J, leaving 10 bases between. The CDR3 length is 15 residues. For the CDR3, the DNA is TGTGCCAGCAGCTTAACGGCAGGGGAGACAGATACGCAGTATTTT. Translating gives CASSLTAGETDTQYF.

This clone was detected a few times. Other DNA sequences in the same sample also yield this CDR3. The V and J genes are TRBV19 and TRBJ2-1; 10 nucleotides match TRBD2. The CDR3 sequence is 17 residues long. Germline lookup yields CDR1 LNHDA and CDR2 SQIVND (reference sequence). Trimming removed 2 bases from V and 0 bases from J; junction bases left unmatched: 4. The CDR3 DNA reads TGTGCCAGTAGTATAACTAGCGGGGACCTCTCCTACAATGAGCAGTTCTTC. This sequence encodes CASSITSGDLSYNEQFF.

This clone was seen once. This sequence joins TRBV28 and TRBJ2-4; either TRBD1 or TRBD2 may fit D (5 bases each). V shed 2 bases and J shed 6 bases, with 11 bases lying between them. The CDR3 covers 14 residues. Germline CDR1 is MDHEN and CDR2 is SYDVKM. Here the CDR3 DNA reads TGTGCCAGCAGTTTAATGGGGACGTTAAACATTCAGTACTTC. As protein: CASSLMGTLNIQYF.

The chain recombines TRBV6-1 with TRBJ2-7; 10 bases match TRBD1. After removal of 8 bases from V and 2 bases from J, the junction contained 6 bases not matched to a gene. Germline loops: CDR1 MNHNS, CDR2 SASEGT. The CDR3 has 14 amino acids. CDR3 loop: CASRPGTGAYEQYF. DNA for the CDR3: TGTGCCAGCCGTCCCGGGACAGGGGCCTACGAGCAGTACTTC.

This clone was picked up one time. V and J are TRBV11-2 and TRBJ1-1, with D perhaps matching TRBD1 (5 bases). V lost 5 bases to trimming and J lost 9 bases, with 16 bases between them. Germline values: CDR1 SGHAT, CDR2 FQNNGV. This CDR3 spans 13 amino acids. CDR3 nucleotide sequence: TGTGCCAGCAGCCCTGGGACCGGACTTCAAGCTTTCTTT. Translation: CASSPGTGLQAFF.

The chain joins TRBV28 to TRBJ2-2; possibly TRBD2 for D (6 bases). The CDR3 totals 18 residues. Trimming pared 6 bases from V and 2 bases from J, leaving 22 bases between. Germline V gene lookup returns CDR1 MDHEN and CDR2 SYDVKM. CDR3 protein: CASRGRLVAQDNTGELFF. For the CDR3, the DNA is TGTGCCAGCAGGGGGAGGCTAGTAGCCCAGGATAACACCGGGGAGCTGTTTTTT.

This chain uses TRBV7-8 with TRBJ1-5; the D is unclear. Germline CDR1 is SGHVS and CDR2 is FQNEAQ. This CDR3 region has 15 residues. V was shortened by 6 bases and J by 4 bases, with 16 bases between the two germline ends. The chain's CDR3 is CASRLDRAGNQPQHF. The CDR3 DNA is TGTGCCAGCAGACTCGACCGGGCGGGGAATCAGCCCCAGCATTTT. The full variable domain, rest sourced from reference TRBV7-8 and TRBJ1-5, is GAGVSQSPRYKVAKRGQDVALRCDPISGHVSLFWYQQALGQGPEFLTYFQNEAQLDKSGLPSDRFFAERPEGSVSTLKIQRTQQEDSAVYLCASRLDRAGNQPQHFGDGTRLSIL.

CDR3 residues: CASSGGGSHEQYF. The CDR3 bases are TGCGCCAGCAGTGGGGGGGGTAGCCACGAGCAGTACTTC. The J gene is TRBJ2-7, the V gene TRBV10-1; 7 positions agree with TRBD2. This CDR3 is built from 13 residues. CDR1 is WNHNN and CDR2 is SYGVQD in the germline V gene (reference sequence). The V gene end was trimmed by 4 bases and the J gene end by 5 bases; junction bases not matched to a gene: 5.

V is TRBV7-9 and J is TRBJ2-7; D is unclear. Germline CDR1 reads SEHNR; CDR2 reads FQNEAQ (reference sequence). Trimming stripped 4 bases from V and 2 bases from J, with 6 bases between. The CDR3 sequence is 12 residues long. CDR3 DNA: TGTGCCAGCAGCTCAAACCCCTACGAGCAGTACTTC. Its protein product is CASSSNPYEQYF.

This clone was detected only a few times. The J gene is TRBJ2-6, the V gene TRBV30; 10 positions agree with TRBD1. Germline CDR1 GTSNPN, CDR2 SVGIG (reference sequence). The CDR3 consists of 18 residues. J gave up 2 bases and V 2 bases, and 9 bases lay outside the gene matches. Here the CDR3 DNA reads TGTGCCTGGAGTCCGGACAGGGGGAGTGCCGCTGGGGCCAACGTCCTGACTTTC. It yields the protein CAWSPDRGSAAGANVLTF.

This rearrangement joins TRBV19 to TRBJ2-7, with D perhaps matching TRBD1 (5 bases). This CDR3 has 14 amino acids. The V and J ends lost 5 bases and 7 bases respectively, with 18 bases between them. The germline V gene encodes CDR1 LNHDA and CDR2 SQIVND (reference sequence). CDR3 sequence: CASSALTGASEQYF. In nucleotides, the CDR3 is TGTGCCAGTAGTGCTTTAACAGGTGCTTCAGAGCAGTACTTC.